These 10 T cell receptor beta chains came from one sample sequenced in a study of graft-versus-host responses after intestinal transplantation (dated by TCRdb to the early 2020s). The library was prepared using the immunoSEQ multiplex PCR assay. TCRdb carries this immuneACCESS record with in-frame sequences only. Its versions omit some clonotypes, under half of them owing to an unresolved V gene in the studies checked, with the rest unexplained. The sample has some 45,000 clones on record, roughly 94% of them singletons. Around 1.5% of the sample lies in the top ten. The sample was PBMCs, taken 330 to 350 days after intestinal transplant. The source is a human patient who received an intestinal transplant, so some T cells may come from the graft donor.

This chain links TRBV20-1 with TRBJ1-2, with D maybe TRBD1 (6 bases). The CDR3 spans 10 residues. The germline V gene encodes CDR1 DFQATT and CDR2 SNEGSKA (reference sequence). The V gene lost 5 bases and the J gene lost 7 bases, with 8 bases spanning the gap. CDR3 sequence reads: CSAPGAGYTF. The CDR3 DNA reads TGCAGTGCTCCAGGGGCTGGCTACACCTTC.

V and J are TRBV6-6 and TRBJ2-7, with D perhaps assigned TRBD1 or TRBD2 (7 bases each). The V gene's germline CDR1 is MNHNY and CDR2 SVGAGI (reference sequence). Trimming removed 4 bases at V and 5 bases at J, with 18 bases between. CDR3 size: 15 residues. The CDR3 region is CASSSRGGLADEQYF. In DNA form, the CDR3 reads TGTGCCAGCAGTTCCAGGGGGGGCCTGGCCGACGAGCAGTACTTC.

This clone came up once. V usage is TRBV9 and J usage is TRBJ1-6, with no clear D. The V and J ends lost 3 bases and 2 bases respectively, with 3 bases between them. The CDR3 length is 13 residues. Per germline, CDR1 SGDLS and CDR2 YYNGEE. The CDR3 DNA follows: TGTGCCAGCAGCGCCGCCTATAATTCACCCCTCCACTTT. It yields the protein CASSAAYNSPLHF.

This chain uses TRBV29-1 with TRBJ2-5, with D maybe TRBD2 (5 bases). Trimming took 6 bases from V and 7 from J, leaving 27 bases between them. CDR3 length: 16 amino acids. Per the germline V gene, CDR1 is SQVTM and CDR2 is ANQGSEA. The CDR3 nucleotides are TGCAGCGTCGTCTCGGGGATCCAACCGTCCGCGGGGACCCAGTACTTC. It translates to CSVVSGIQPSAGTQYF. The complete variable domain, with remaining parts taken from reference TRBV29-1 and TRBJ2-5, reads SAVISQKPSRDICQRGTSLTIQCQVDSQVTMMFWYRQQPGQSLTLIATANQGSEATYESGFVIDKFPISRPNLTFSTLTVSNMSPEDSSIYLCSVVSGIQPSAGTQYFGPGTRLLVL.

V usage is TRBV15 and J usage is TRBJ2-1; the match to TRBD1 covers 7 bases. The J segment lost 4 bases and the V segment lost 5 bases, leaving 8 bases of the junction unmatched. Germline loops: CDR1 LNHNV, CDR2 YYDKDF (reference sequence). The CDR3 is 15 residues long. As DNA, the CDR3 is TGTGCCACCAGCGGCCGGGACAGACAATACAATGAGCAGTTCTTC. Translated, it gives CATSGRDRQYNEQFF.

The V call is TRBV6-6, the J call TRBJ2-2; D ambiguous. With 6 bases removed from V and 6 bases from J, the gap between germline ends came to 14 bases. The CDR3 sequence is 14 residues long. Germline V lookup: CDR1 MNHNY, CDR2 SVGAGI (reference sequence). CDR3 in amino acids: CASRSDGRAGELFF. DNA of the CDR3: TGTGCCAGCAGGTCCGACGGTCGGGCCGGGGAGCTGTTTTTT.

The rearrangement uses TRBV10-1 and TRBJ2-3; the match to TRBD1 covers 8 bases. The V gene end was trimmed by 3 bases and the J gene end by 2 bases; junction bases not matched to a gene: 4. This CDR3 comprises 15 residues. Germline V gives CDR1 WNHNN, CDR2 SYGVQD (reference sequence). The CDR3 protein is CASSEWTGHTDTQYF. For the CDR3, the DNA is TGCGCCAGCAGTGAATGGACAGGGCACACAGATACGCAGTATTTT.

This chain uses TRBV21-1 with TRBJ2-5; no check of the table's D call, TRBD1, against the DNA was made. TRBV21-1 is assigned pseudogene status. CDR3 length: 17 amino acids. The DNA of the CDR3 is TGTGCCAGCAGCCGGGTTTTAGGGACAGGCCGTGGGAGGACCCAGTACTTC. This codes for CASSRVLGTGRGRTQYF.

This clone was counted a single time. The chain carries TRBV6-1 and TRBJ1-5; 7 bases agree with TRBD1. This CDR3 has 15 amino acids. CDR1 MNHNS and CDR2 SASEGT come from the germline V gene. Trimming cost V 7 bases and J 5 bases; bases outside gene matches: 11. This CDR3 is CASNPDREGDQPQHF. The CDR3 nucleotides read TGTGCCAGCAATCCAGACAGGGAAGGAGATCAGCCCCAGCATTTT.

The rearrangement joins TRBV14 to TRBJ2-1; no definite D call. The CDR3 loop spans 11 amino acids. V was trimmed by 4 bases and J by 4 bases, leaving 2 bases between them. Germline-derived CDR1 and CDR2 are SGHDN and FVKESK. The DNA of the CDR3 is TGTGCCAGCAGCCTGTACAATGAGCAGTTCTTC. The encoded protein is CASSLYNEQFF.